The present T cell receptor beta chain was sequenced within a study of blood T cell repertoires in COVID-19. Study as a whole: Acute-phase and convalescent COVID-19 samples originated in the United States, Italy and Spain.

In the original analysis: Amplification of reference gene primers was used by the study to estimate nucleated cell counts. Assay: immunoSEQ multiplex PCR; the TCRdb copy retains only in-frame clones and omits some. That table gives V, J and clone size, and the DNA gave D and trimming. This sample has around 130,000 clones; about 88% occur once, and the top ten carry about 2.5%. The TCR originated in a woman aged 45-65 years who had recovered from COVID-19. Sequencing was carried out using PBMCs or T cells enriched from blood (not recorded which).

CDR3 DNA sequence: TGTGCCAGCAGCCGGAGAACCGGGACAGGGATTAACGAGCAGTACTTC. Amino acid sequence: CASSRRTGTGINEQYF. The rearrangement joins TRBV14 to TRBJ2-7, with 9 positions matching TRBD1. Germline CDR1 SGHDN, CDR2 FVKESK. V trimming: 4 bases; J trimming: 5 bases; junction bases outside the gene matches: 12. This CDR3 is built from 16 residues.